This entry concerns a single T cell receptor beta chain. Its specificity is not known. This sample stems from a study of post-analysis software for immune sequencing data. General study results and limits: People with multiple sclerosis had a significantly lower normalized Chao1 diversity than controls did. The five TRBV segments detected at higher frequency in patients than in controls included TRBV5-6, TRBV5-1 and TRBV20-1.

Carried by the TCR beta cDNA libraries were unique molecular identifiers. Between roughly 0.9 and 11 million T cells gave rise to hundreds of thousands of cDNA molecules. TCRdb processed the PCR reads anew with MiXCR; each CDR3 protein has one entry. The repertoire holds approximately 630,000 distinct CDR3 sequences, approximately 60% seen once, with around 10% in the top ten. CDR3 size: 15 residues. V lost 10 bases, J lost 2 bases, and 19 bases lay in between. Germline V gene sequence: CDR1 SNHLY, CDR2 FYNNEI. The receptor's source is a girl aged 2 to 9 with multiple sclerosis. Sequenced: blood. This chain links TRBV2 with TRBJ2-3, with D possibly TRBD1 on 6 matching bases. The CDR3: CATHLPRGPTDTQYF. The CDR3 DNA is TGTGCCACTCACTTACCCAGGGGCCCCACAGATACGCAGTATTTT.